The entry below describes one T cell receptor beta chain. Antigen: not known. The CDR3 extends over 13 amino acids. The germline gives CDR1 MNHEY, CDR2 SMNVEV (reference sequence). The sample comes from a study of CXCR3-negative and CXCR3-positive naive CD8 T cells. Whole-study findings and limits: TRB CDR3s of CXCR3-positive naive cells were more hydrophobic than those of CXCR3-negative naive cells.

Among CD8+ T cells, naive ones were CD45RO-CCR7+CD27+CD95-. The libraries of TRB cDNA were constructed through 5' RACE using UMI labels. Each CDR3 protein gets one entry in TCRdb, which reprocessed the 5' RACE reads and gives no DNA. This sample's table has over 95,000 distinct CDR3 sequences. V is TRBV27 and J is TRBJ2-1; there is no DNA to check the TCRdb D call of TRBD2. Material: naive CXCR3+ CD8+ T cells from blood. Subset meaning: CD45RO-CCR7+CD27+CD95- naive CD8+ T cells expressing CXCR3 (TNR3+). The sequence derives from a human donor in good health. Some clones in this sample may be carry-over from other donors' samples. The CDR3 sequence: CASSRGLGNEQFF.